This paragraph reports one T cell receptor (beta chain). Generated by immunoSEQ multiplex PCR, the TCRdb table keeps only in-frame clones and is missing some. The table lists over 100,000 clones, more than 75% of them singletons. This sample was taken from a study of blood T cell repertoires in COVID-19. Overall study: Specimens from acute and convalescent COVID-19 originated in the United States, Italy and Spain. T cells, B-cell-depleted T cells, or PBMCs provided the cDNA or gDNA that served as material.

The V and J ends lost 3 bases and 13 bases respectively, with 13 bases between them. The CDR3 consists of 12 residues. Germline V CDR1 and CDR2: LGHNA, YNFKEQ. The material sequenced was peripheral blood. The clonotype was recovered from a man between 40 and 49 years old with acute or convalescent COVID-19. The chain links TRBV4-2 to TRBJ2-1; TRBD2 is a possible D gene (6 bases). CDR3 DNA: TGTGCCAGCAGCCAGCCCGGGACTCCACAGTTCTTC. Translation: CASSQPGTPQFF.